This is a list of T cell receptor beta chains from one sample in a study of blood T cell repertoires in COVID-19. Data came from immunoSEQ multiplex PCR; TCRdb stores just in-frame clones and leaves some out. The table lists about 260,000 clones, 91% of them singletons. Sequencing was carried out using peripheral blood. The receptor set was obtained from a person aged 18 to 30 with COVID-19, enrolled during active disease. Both conserved end residues are part of each CDR3. The D gene is left open where the match is weak. Part of the rows lack a size; the others show once, few, many or a class for expanded clones.

cdr3_nt: TGTGCCAGCAGCAAAGAGACAGGTCATAGCAATCAGCCCCAGCATTTT; cdr3_aa: CASSKETGHSNQPQHF; clone_size: .; d_call: .; v_call: TRBV21-1; j_call: TRBJ1-5
cdr3_nt: TGTGCCAGTAGCCCGACTAGCGGGAGGAACACCGGGGAGCTGTTTTTT; cdr3_aa: CASSPTSGRNTGELFF; clone_size: once; d_call: TRBD2; v_call: TRBV19; j_call: TRBJ2-2
cdr3_nt: TGCAGTGCTAGTTCCGGAGTAGCGGGCACAGATACGCAGTATTTT; cdr3_aa: CSASSGVAGTDTQYF; clone_size: .; d_call: .; v_call: TRBV20-1; j_call: TRBJ2-3
cdr3_nt: TGTGCCAGCAGCCCCCGACAGGGAAACACTGAAGCTTTCTTT; cdr3_aa: CASSPRQGNTEAFF; clone_size: .; d_call: TRBD1; v_call: TRBV6-5; j_call: TRBJ1-1
cdr3_nt: TGTGCCAGCAGCAGAGGACAGGGGATCTCCTACGAGCAGTACTTC; cdr3_aa: CASSRGQGISYEQYF; clone_size: .; d_call: TRBD1; v_call: TRBV5-6; j_call: TRBJ2-7
cdr3_nt: TGCAGCGCCGACAGGGCTGGGACAGATACGCAGTATTTT; cdr3_aa: CSADRAGTDTQYF; clone_size: .; d_call: TRBD1; v_call: TRBV29-1; j_call: TRBJ2-3
cdr3_nt: TGTGCCAGCAGCCAGGGGGCAGGGGAAGAGACCCAGTACTTC; cdr3_aa: CASSQGAGEETQYF; clone_size: .; d_call: TRBD1; v_call: TRBV9; j_call: TRBJ2-5
cdr3_nt: TGTGCCAGCAGCCCTAGCGAAGGCTTCACAGATACGCAGTATTTT; cdr3_aa: CASSPSEGFTDTQYF; clone_size: .; d_call: .; v_call: TRBV9; j_call: TRBJ2-3
cdr3_nt: TGTGCCAGCAGTGAAACACAGGGATTTGGGGCCAACGTCCTGACTTTC; cdr3_aa: CASSETQGFGANVLTF; clone_size: once; d_call: .; v_call: TRBV6-1; j_call: TRBJ2-6
cdr3_nt: TGCAGTGCTAGTTTGGGGAGTGGGAACACCGGGGAGCTGTTTTTT; cdr3_aa: CSASLGSGNTGELFF; clone_size: .; d_call: .; v_call: TRBV20-1; j_call: TRBJ2-2
cdr3_nt: TGTGCCAGTAGCGTAGCAAGGTATCGAGATACGCAGTATTTT; cdr3_aa: CASSVARYRDTQYF; clone_size: .; d_call: .; v_call: TRBV19; j_call: TRBJ2-3